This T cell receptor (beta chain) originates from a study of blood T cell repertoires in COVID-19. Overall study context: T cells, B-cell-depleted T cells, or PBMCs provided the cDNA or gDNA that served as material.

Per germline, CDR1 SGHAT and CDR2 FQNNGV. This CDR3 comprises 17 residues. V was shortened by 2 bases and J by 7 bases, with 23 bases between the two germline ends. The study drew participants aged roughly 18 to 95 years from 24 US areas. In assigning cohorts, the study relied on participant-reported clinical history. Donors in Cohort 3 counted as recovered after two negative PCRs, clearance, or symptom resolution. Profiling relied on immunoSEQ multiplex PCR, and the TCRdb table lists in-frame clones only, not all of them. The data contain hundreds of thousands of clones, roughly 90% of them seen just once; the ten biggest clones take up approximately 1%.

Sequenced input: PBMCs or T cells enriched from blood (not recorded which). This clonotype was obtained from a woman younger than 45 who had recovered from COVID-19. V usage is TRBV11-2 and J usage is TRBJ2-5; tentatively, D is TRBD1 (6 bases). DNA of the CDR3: TGTGCCAGCAGCTTATGGTGGTTGGCAGGGGTTATTGTGACCCAGTACTTC. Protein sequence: CASSLWWLAGVIVTQYF.